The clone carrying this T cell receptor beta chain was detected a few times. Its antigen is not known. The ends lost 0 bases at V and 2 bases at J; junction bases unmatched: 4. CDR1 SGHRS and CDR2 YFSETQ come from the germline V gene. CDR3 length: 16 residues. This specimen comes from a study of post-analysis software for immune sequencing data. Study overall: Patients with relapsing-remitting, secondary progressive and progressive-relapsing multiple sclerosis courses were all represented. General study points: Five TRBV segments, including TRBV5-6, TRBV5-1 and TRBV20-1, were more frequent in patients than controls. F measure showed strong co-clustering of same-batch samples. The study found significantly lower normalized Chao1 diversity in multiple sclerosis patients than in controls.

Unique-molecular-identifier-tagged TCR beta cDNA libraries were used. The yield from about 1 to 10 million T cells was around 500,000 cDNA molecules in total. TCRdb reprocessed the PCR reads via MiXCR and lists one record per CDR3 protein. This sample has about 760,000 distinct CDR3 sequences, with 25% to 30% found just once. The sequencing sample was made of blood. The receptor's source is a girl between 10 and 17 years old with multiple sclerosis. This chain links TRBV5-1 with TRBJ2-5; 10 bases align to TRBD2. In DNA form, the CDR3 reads TGCGCCAGCAGCTTGGGGACTAGCGGAATGCAAGAGACCCAGTACTTC. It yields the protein CASSLGTSGMQETQYF. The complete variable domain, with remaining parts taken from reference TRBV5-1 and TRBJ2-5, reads KAGVTQTPRYLIKTRGQQVTLSCSPISGHRSVSWYQQTPGQGLQFLFEYFSETQRNKGNFPGRFSGRQFSNSRSEMNVSTLELGDSALYLCASSLGTSGMQETQYFGPGTRLLVL.